This T cell receptor beta chain was sequenced in a study of CD8+CD57+ T cells in acquired aplastic anemia listed by TCRdb under 2018. Regarding the study in general: A mean of approximately 3 ug of DNA, ranging from about 0.19 to 30 ug, was extracted from sorted CD4+ and CD8+ cells. CD8+CD57+ expansion was defined as a frequency above the mean frequency observed in healthy subjects.

Comment on this clonotype: What antigen it recognizes has not been identified. Germline is not matched at one junction end, which may reflect a read error.

Results the study describes overall, beyond this receptor: No significant difference in CD8+ Simpson's diversity was found between patients and healthy controls (P=0.060). Although some 28 CD8+ CDR3 sequences were shared by patients and controls, these sequences appeared highly expressed in patients and within the immunodominant clones of patients.

Genomic DNA served as template for TCR beta VDJ combination and CDR3 sequence profiling. TCR repertoire sequencing was run on an Illumina HiSeq 2000. Turning to the authors' computational methods: TRBV/TRBJ rearrangement plots, CDR3 size and DJ length profiles, and Simpson's diversity index were used to evaluate the repertoires. The most abundant DNA sequence in the deep sequencing data was taken as the immunodominant clone. CDR3 amino acid sequences were screened for sharing across subjects and compared with published repertoires and the VDJdb database. TCRdb trimmed public reads at Q25 via fastp, called clones via MiXCR and kept in-frame beta chains. Entries that share a CDR3 protein sequence are merged under the most common genes and DNA. These V and J calls originate from TCRdb's pipeline instead of the authors' own analysis. This sample gives over 250,000 distinct CDR3 sequences in total; under 60% of them show up just once. Under 1.5% of the sample rests with the top ten.

Patients chosen for sequencing had shown expansion of CD8+CD57+ cells by flow cytometry. Severe acquired aplastic anemia was diagnosed in all patients according to International Study of Aplastic Anemia and Agranulocytosis and Camitta criteria. No therapy had been received by the patients at the time of blood sampling. In this study, sorted CD4+ and CD8+ T cells from the blood of healthy subjects and of severe aplastic anemia patients had their TCR repertoires deep-sequenced. Patients were enrolled in the USA under clinicaltrials.gov protocols 00001620, 01623167, 00001397, 00071045, 00081523 and 00961064. Ficoll-Paque density gradient centrifugation was used to isolate peripheral blood mononuclear cells. Before DNA extraction, CD4+ and CD8+ T cells were sorted with FACS or magnetic beads. The CDR3 numbers 13 residues from cysteine through phenylalanine. Just CDR3 DNA is preserved here, 39 bases in frame from base 1. In the germline V gene (reference sequence), CDR1 corresponds to SEHNR and CDR2 to FQNEAQ.

The V and J genes are TRBV7-9 and TRBJ2-5, with the identity of the D gene unclear. This clonotype originated in a human donor with aplastic anemia. Sample: sorted CD4+, CD8+, or CD8+CD57+ T cells (not recorded which) from PBMCs. The bases read TGTGCCAGCAGACCCGGAAACCAAGATACCCAGTACTTC. This translates into CASRPGNQDTQYF.